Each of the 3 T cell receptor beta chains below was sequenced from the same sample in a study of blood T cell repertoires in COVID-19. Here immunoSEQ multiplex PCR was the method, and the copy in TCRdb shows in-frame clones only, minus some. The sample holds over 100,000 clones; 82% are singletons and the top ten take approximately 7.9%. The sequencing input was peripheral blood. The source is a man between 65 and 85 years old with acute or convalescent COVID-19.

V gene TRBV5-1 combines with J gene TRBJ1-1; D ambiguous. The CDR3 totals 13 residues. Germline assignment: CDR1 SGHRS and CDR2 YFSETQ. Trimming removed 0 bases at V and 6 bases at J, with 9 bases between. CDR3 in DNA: TGCGCCAGCAGCTTGGAGCCGTCCCCTGAAGCTTTCTTT. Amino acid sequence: CASSLEPSPEAFF.

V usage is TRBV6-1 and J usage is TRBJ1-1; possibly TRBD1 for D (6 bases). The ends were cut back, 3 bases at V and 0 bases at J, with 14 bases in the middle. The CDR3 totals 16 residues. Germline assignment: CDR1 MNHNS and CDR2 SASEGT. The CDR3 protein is CASSDPGQLMNTEAFF. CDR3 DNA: TGTGCCAGCAGTGACCCTGGACAGCTCATGAACACTGAAGCTTTCTTT.

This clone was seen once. The DNA for the CDR3 is TGTGCCAGCAGATTCAGTCCTCTCTCTGGAAACACCATATATTTT. Protein product: CASRFSPLSGNTIYF. This chain uses TRBV6-5 with TRBJ1-3; D is unclear. Trimming removed 6 bases at V and 0 bases at J, with 12 bases between. The CDR3 is made up of 15 amino acids. In germline, CDR1 is MNHEY, CDR2 SVGAGI.